The present T cell receptor (beta chain) was sequenced within a study of cytomegalovirus exposure and HLA in healthy donors. Profiling relied on immunoSEQ multiplex PCR, and the TCRdb table lists in-frame clones only, not all of them. In the table there are 150,000 or so clones, roughly 83% of which are singletons. This clonotype was obtained from a young man in good health and CMV-seropositive. The sample taken for sequencing was PBMCs.

The CDR3 DNA reads as TGTGCCAGCAGCTCCCAAGCGGGAGGAGGCCACGAGCAGTACTTC. Encoded protein: CASSSQAGGGHEQYF. This chain uses TRBV28 with TRBJ2-7; 9 bases agree with TRBD2. The junction had 11 bases not matched to a gene; V was cut back by 6 bases and J by 5 bases. The CDR3 sequence is 15 residues long. From germline, CDR1 is MDHEN and CDR2 SYDVKM.